The 26 T cell receptor beta chains in this list originate from one sample, sequenced in a study of shared clonotypes between healthy human individuals. The protocol was immunoSEQ multiplex PCR, while the TCRdb copy is restricted to in-frame clones and leaves out a portion. The sample gives roughly 1,100,000 clones, around 75% of which show up once; over 1.3% is in the top ten. What was sequenced was memory CD4+ T cells sorted from blood. As for subset: CD45RA-negative fraction. The receptors stem from a man between 18 and 35 years old in good health.

This chain links TRBV30 with TRBJ1-2; perhaps TRBD1 as D (5 bases). Germline CDR1 reads GTSNPN; CDR2 reads SVGIG (reference sequence). V was shortened by 2 bases and J by 8 bases, with 12 bases between the two germline ends. The CDR3 is 12 residues long. The CDR3 coding sequence is TGTGCCTGGAGTACGGGGCGCCAGGGCTACACCTTC. Translating it yields CAWSTGRQGYTF. The complete variable domain, with remaining parts taken from reference TRBV30 and TRBJ1-2, reads SQTIHQWPATLVQPVGSPLSLECTVEGTSNPNLYWYRQAAGRGLQLLFYSVGIGQISSEVPQNLSASRPQDRQFILSSKKLLLSDSGFYLCAWSTGRQGYTFGSGTRLTVV.

The chain couples TRBV5-4 to TRBJ2-2; maybe TRBD1 (5 bases). Looked up from germline, CDR1 is SGHNT and CDR2 is YYREEE (reference sequence). V lost 1 base and J lost 0, with 7 bases in between. The CDR3 runs to 15 residues. CDR3 residues: CASSLLGANTGELFF. Written as DNA, the CDR3 is TGTGCCAGCAGCTTGTTAGGGGCGAACACCGGGGAGCTGTTTTTT.

V and J are TRBV6-5 and TRBJ1-6; 9 bases are a match to TRBD1. The germline V gene encodes CDR1 MNHEY and CDR2 SVGAGI. V lost 7 bases and J lost 10; bases outside the gene matches: 8. CDR3 length: 14 amino acids. Here the CDR3 DNA reads TGTGCCAGCAAGGCGGACAGGGGCGCCTCACCCCTCCACTTT. Protein product: CASKADRGASPLHF.

Comments on this clone: Distinct nucleotide sequences in the sample also encode this CDR3. The chain is built from TRBV5-1 and TRBJ2-3; D might be TRBD2 (5 bases). V was cut by 0 bases and J by 0 bases, with 8 bases left in between. The CDR3 runs 15 residues. Germline CDR1 SGHRS, CDR2 YFSETQ. CDR3 residues: CASSLAGGSTDTQYF. As DNA, the CDR3 is TGCGCCAGCAGCTTGGCTGGAGGTAGCACAGATACGCAGTATTTT.

This chain joins TRBV30 and TRBJ1-3; unclear D gene. The germline V gene has CDR1 GTSNPN and CDR2 SVGIG (reference sequence). This CDR3 contains 13 residues. V was trimmed by 1 base and J by 10 bases, leaving 14 bases between them. The CDR3 is CAWSEGPGSTIYF. CDR3 in DNA: TGTGCCTGGAGTGAAGGGCCGGGAAGTACCATATATTTT.

The chain has TRBV6-1 and TRBJ2-7; D may match TRBD1 or TRBD2 (5 bases each). Trimming left V 8 bases short and J 1 base short, with 15 bases between. The germline gives CDR1 MNHNS, CDR2 SASEGT. The CDR3 is 14 amino acids. The DNA of the CDR3 is TGTGCCAGCTCCCAGGAGTGGGGGTCCTACGAGCAGTACTTC. This codes for CASSQEWGSYEQYF.

The V call is TRBV9, the J call TRBJ2-3; the D gene is possibly TRBD2 (6 bases). Trimming left V 0 bases short and J 7 bases short, with 18 bases between. CDR3 length equals 16 residues. Germline values: CDR1 SGDLS, CDR2 YYNGEE. CDR3 residues: CASSVGSGPRVNTQYF. CDR3 coding DNA: TGTGCCAGCAGCGTAGGTAGCGGCCCCCGCGTAAATACGCAGTATTTT.

This chain joins TRBV10-2 and TRBJ1-5; possible D gene TRBD1, 6 bases. Trimming stripped 7 bases from V and 2 bases from J, with 15 bases between. From germline, CDR1 is WSHSY and CDR2 SAAADI. The CDR3 is 15 residues long. This CDR3 reads CASKRGPGGNQPQHF. In DNA, the CDR3 is TGCGCCAGCAAGCGGGGCCCAGGGGGCAATCAGCCCCAGCATTTT.

This clone has a count of ten or more. V is TRBV7-3 and J is TRBJ1-1, with 7 bases identical to TRBD1. CDR1 is SGHTA, CDR2 FQGTGA, per germline. Losses at the gene ends were 4 bases for V and 1 base for J; bases not matched to a gene: 3. The CDR3 has 14 residues. This chain's CDR3 is CASSSSGGNTEAFF. The CDR3 DNA reads as TGTGCCAGCAGCTCCTCAGGGGGGAACACTGAAGCTTTCTTT. The whole variable domain, filled in from reference TRBV7-3 and TRBJ1-1, reads GAGVSQTPSNKVTEKGKYVELRCDPISGHTALYWYRQSLGQGPEFLIYFQGTGAADDSGLPNDRFFAVRPEGSVSTLKIQRTERGDSAVYLCASSSSGGNTEAFFGQGTRLTVV.

V gene TRBV5-1 combines with J gene TRBJ2-2; D remains ambiguous. The germline V gene encodes CDR1 SGHRS and CDR2 YFSETQ. Trimming took 4 bases from V and 6 from J, leaving 4 bases between them. The CDR3 runs to 11 residues. The CDR3 DNA is TGCGCCAGCAGCGGGGCCGGGGAGCTGTTTTTT. Its protein is CASSGAGELFF.

This clone appeared once. This chain joins TRBV7-9 and TRBJ2-2, with D uncertain. V lost 5 bases, J lost 0 bases, and 13 bases lay in between. Germline V CDR1 and CDR2: SEHNR, FQNEAQ (reference sequence). The CDR3 is 16 residues long. CDR3 amino acids: CASSRHSSSNTGELFF. The CDR3 DNA reads TGTGCCAGCAGCCGCCATAGCTCTTCGAACACCGGGGAGCTGTTTTTT.

The V and J genes are TRBV28 and TRBJ2-1; the D gene is possibly TRBD2 (6 bases). V lost 2 bases, J lost 0 bases, and 11 bases lay in between. This CDR3 spans 16 amino acids. From germline, CDR1 is MDHEN and CDR2 SYDVKM. CDR3 loop: CASSLRDWVSYNEQFF. The CDR3 bases are TGTGCCAGCAGTTTACGGGACTGGGTCTCCTACAATGAGCAGTTCTTC.

The chain is built from TRBV6-1 and TRBJ2-2; D possibly corresponds to TRBD2 (6 bases). Germline CDR1 is MNHNS and CDR2 is SASEGT. V was clipped by 4 bases and J by 6 bases, with 18 bases between them. The CDR3 has 16 residues. Here the CDR3 reads CASSAPGTSEAGELFF. The DNA of the CDR3 is TGTGCCAGCAGTGCCCCCGGGACTTCGGAAGCCGGGGAGCTGTTTTTT.

V and J are TRBV4-1 and TRBJ1-5, with 9 bases that match TRBD1. The junction had 9 bases not matched to a gene; V was cut back by 2 bases and J by 4 bases. CDR3 length: 17 amino acids. Germline V gene lookup returns CDR1 MGHRA and CDR2 YSYEKL. CDR3 bases: TGCGCCAGCAGCCAAATAGACAGGGGGAAAAGTAATCAGCCCCAGCATTTT. Its translation is CASSQIDRGKSNQPQHF.

V and J are TRBV7-2 and TRBJ2-7; no definite D call. V gave up 2 bases and J gave up 0 bases, with 17 bases separating them. Germline V CDR1 and CDR2: SGHTA, FQGNSA. The CDR3 sequence is 17 residues long. CDR3 protein: CASSLSSVPPYSYEQYF. CDR3 in DNA: TGTGCCAGCAGCTTATCTTCGGTGCCGCCCTACTCCTACGAGCAGTACTTC.

This sequence joins TRBV5-6 and TRBJ1-2, with D possibly matching TRBD1 (5 bases). The CDR3 runs 16 residues. V lost 3 bases and J lost 4, with 19 bases in between. The germline gives CDR1 SGHDT, CDR2 YYEEEE. For the CDR3, the DNA is TGTGCCAGCAGCTACTTACCTCAGGGAACAGGCTATGGCTACACCTTC. This encodes CASSYLPQGTGYGYTF.

The chain recombines TRBV2 with TRBJ2-3; TRBD2 matches 14 bases. Trimming cost V 5 bases and J 6 bases; bases outside gene matches: 4. Germline assignment: CDR1 SNHLY and CDR2 FYNNEI. The CDR3 spans 15 residues. CDR3 DNA sequence: TGTGCCAGCAGTCCGACTAGCGGGGGGGCCGATACGCAGTATTTT. As protein: CASSPTSGGADTQYF.

This clone was observed a handful of times. The chain recombines TRBV5-1 with TRBJ2-2, with TRBD2 matching over 9 bases. V was clipped by 4 bases and J by 7 bases; unmatched bases: 8. Germline loops: CDR1 SGHRS, CDR2 YFSETQ. This CDR3 contains 15 residues. CDR3 DNA: TGCGCCAGCAGCCTCTTAGCGGGAGAGGTCGGGGAGCTGTTTTTT. Translated: CASSLLAGEVGELFF.

The rearrangement uses TRBV18 and TRBJ2-5; tentatively, D is TRBD2 (6 bases). CDR1 is KGHSH, CDR2 LQKENI, per germline. Trimming removed 0 bases at V and 5 bases at J, with 16 bases between. The CDR3 is 16 residues long. The CDR3 DNA sequence: TGTGCCAGCTCACCACCGGGACTGCGGTCGGTGGAGACCCAGTACTTC. Residues: CASSPPGLRSVETQYF.

The chain employs TRBV6-6 and TRBJ2-7; perhaps TRBD1 as D (6 bases). Germline V gene sequence: CDR1 MNHNY, CDR2 SVGAGI (reference sequence). The germline V and J ends were trimmed by 6 bases and 5 bases, with 11 bases remaining between them. The CDR3 has 12 amino acids. The CDR3 loop reads CASSYRVHEQYF. CDR3 DNA sequence: TGTGCCAGCAGCTACAGGGTGCACGAGCAGTACTTC.

This chain connects TRBV4-3 to TRBJ2-7, with D unresolved. The CDR3 contains 16 residues. Germline CDR1 is LGHNA and CDR2 is YSLEER. Trimming cost V 0 bases and J 2 bases, with 14 bases left between them. In DNA, the CDR3 is TGCGCCAGCAGCCAAGATTGGACCCGGTCGACCTACGAGCAGTACTTC. The encoded protein is CASSQDWTRSTYEQYF.

The CDR3 coding sequence is TGTGCCAGCAGCTTGGCCGGACCTCACTCCTACGAGCAGTACTTC. This sequence encodes CASSLAGPHSYEQYF. The V and J genes are TRBV5-4 and TRBJ2-7; D remains unclear. V dropped 0 bases and J dropped 0 bases, with 10 bases sitting between them. The CDR3 has 15 residues. Germline V CDR1 and CDR2: SGHNT, YYREEE (reference sequence).

The chain has TRBV19 and TRBJ1-2; maybe TRBD1 (6 bases). Trimming removed 5 bases at V and 5 bases at J, with 15 bases between. CDR1 LNHDA and CDR2 SQIVND come from the germline V gene (reference sequence). The CDR3 loop spans 14 amino acids. CDR3 sequence reads: CASSVLGTHYGYTF. DNA of the CDR3: TGTGCCAGTAGTGTCCTCGGGACACATTATGGCTACACCTTC.

The rearrangement links TRBV6-6 to TRBJ2-1; TRBD2 agrees at 13 bases. Trimming took 6 bases from V and 10 from J; bases not matched to a gene: 6. This CDR3 has 14 residues. CDR1 MNHNY and CDR2 SVGAGI come from the germline V gene (reference sequence). CDR3 sequence reads: CASSSGLAGVEQFF. In nucleotides, the CDR3 is TGTGCCAGCAGCTCCGGACTAGCGGGAGTAGAGCAGTTCTTC.

The chain has TRBV19 and TRBJ1-5, with TRBD1 matching 7 bases. The CDR3 is 16 amino acids. V trimming: 5 bases; J trimming: 3 bases; junction bases outside the gene matches: 10. Looked up from germline, CDR1 is LNHDA and CDR2 is SQIVND (reference sequence). The DNA for the CDR3 is TGTGCCAGTAGTGCCCGACAGGGCCCCCTCAATCAGCCCCAGCATTTT. It translates to CASSARQGPLNQPQHF.

This clone occurred once. V gene TRBV7-9 combines with J gene TRBJ2-1; D is ambiguous. This CDR3 is built from 13 residues. Trimming removed 5 bases from V and 3 bases from J, with 8 bases in between. Germline V gives CDR1 SEHNR, CDR2 FQNEAQ (reference sequence). CDR3 residues: CASSRTDYNEQFF. The CDR3 region has the DNA TGTGCCAGCAGCCGGACGGACTACAATGAGCAGTTCTTC. The variable domain in full, completed from reference TRBV7-9 and TRBJ2-1, reads DTGVSQNPRHKITKRGQNVTFRCDPISEHNRLYWYRQTLGQGPEFLTYFQNEAQLEKSRLLSDRFSAERPKGSFSTLEIQRTEQGDSAMYLCASSRTDYNEQFFGPGTRLTVL.